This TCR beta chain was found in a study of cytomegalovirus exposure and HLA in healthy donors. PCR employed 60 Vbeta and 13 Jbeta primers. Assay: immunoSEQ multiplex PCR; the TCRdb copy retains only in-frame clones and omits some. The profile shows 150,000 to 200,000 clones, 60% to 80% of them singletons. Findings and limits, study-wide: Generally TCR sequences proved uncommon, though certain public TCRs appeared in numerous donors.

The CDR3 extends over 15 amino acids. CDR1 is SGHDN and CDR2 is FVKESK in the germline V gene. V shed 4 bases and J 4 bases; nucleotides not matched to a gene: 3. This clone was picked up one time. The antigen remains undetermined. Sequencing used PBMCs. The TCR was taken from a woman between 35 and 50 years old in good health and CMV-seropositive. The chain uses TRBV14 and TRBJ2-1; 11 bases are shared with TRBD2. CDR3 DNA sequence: TGTGCCAGCAGCCTCGGGACTAGCGGTTACAATGAGCAGTTCTTC. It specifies CASSLGTSGYNEQFF. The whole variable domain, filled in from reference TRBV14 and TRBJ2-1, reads EAGVTQFPSHSVIEKGQTVTLRCDPISGHDNLYWYRRVMGKEIKFLLHFVKESKQDESGMPNNRFLAERTGGTYSTLKVQPAELEDSGVYFCASSLGTSGYNEQFFGPGTRLTVL.